This entry describes one T cell receptor beta chain. Its matching antigen is unknown. The CDR3 runs to 13 residues. The germline CDR1 and CDR2 sequences are SGHVS and FNYEAQ. The data belong to a study of CXCR3-negative and CXCR3-positive naive CD8 T cells. All TRB cDNA libraries came from 5' RACE performed with UMI labels. TCRdb reanalyzed the 5' RACE reads, giving one entry per CDR3 protein sequence and no DNA. The listing contains about 6,700 distinct CDR3 sequences. The authors gated naive CD8+ T cells as CD45RO-CCR7+CD27+CD95-. Findings and limits, study-wide: Hydrophobicity was higher for TRB CDR3s found in CXCR3-positive naive cells than in CXCR3-negative naive cells. Comparably high diversity marked both naive subsets, whereas memory CD8+ cells had much lower diversity.

The sequencing sample was made of naive CXCR3+ CD8+ T cells from blood. The subset was: CD45RO-CCR7+CD27+CD95- naive CD8+ T cells expressing CXCR3 (TNR3+). This clonotype was sampled from a human donor in good health. Some clones in this sample may be carry-over from other donors' samples. This chain connects TRBV7-6 to TRBJ2-1. The CDR3 here is CASSFAEYNEQFF.